Each of the 30 T cell receptor beta chains below was sequenced from the same sample in a study of blood T cell repertoires in COVID-19. The table came from immunoSEQ multiplex PCR; TCRdb's copy has only in-frame clones and leaves some out. The sample includes about 150,000 clones, under 80% seen only once; the top ten take 4% to 4.5%. The sequenced sample was peripheral blood. Source of these receptors: a man in his sixties with acute or convalescent COVID-19.

This chain connects TRBV5-8 to TRBJ2-7, with D possibly TRBD1 on 6 matching bases. Germline V gene lookup returns CDR1 SGHTS and CDR2 YDEGEE. The ends were cut back, 1 base at V and 13 bases at J, with 15 bases in the middle. This CDR3 has 12 amino acids. The CDR3 here is CASSLTPGTPYF. As DNA, the CDR3 is TGTGCCAGCAGCTTGACCCCCGGGACACCCTACTTC.

Notes on this clone: The same CDR3 is also encoded by other DNA sequences in this sample. The genes are TRBV5-1 and TRBJ1-6, with 10 bases matching TRBD1. Germline-derived CDR1 and CDR2 are SGHRS and YFSETQ. This CDR3 has 15 amino acids. V lost 0 bases to trimming and J lost 7 bases; unmatched junction nucleotides: 1. The CDR3 DNA sequence: TGCGCCAGCAGCTTGGGACAGGGGGCCAATTCACCCCTCCACTTT. This encodes CASSLGQGANSPLHF.

V and J are TRBV28 and TRBJ1-1; D uncertain. The ends were cut back, 3 bases at V and 0 bases at J, with 8 bases in the middle. Germline V gives CDR1 MDHEN, CDR2 SYDVKM. The CDR3 totals 14 residues. The CDR3 nucleotides are TGTGCCAGCAGTTTCCCGACTATGAACACTGAAGCTTTCTTT. It encodes CASSFPTMNTEAFF. The variable domain in full, with the rest retrieved from reference TRBV28 and TRBJ1-1, is DVKVTQSSRYLVKRTGEKVFLECVQDMDHENMFWYRQDPGLGLRLIYFSYDVKMKEKGDIPEGYSVSREKKERFSLILESASTNQTSMYLCASSFPTMNTEAFFGQGTRLTVV.

This clone was counted only a few times. The V and J genes are TRBV24-1 and TRBJ1-1; possible D gene TRBD1, 6 bases. V lost 3 bases and J lost 12, with 10 bases in between. CDR1 is KGHDR, CDR2 SFDVKD, per germline. The CDR3 covers 11 residues. DNA of the CDR3: TGTGCCACCAGTGATCAGGGGTCGACTTTCTTT. It specifies CATSDQGSTFF.

The chain links TRBV27 to TRBJ2-3; TRBD1 matches 7 bases. V shed 5 bases and J 3 bases; nucleotides not matched to a gene: 2. The CDR3 runs 13 residues. Germline assignment: CDR1 MNHEY and CDR2 SMNVEV (reference sequence). The CDR3 sequence: CASSRQGTDTQYF. CDR3 nucleotides: TGTGCCAGCAGTCGACAGGGAACAGATACGCAGTATTTT.

This chain links TRBV9 with TRBJ1-2; a possible D gene is TRBD1 (5 bases). The ends were cut back, 0 bases at V and 5 bases at J, with 14 bases in the middle. Germline V gives CDR1 SGDLS, CDR2 YYNGEE. The CDR3 has 15 residues. CDR3 amino acids: CASSVDSGQTYGYTF. The CDR3 DNA is TGTGCCAGCAGCGTAGATTCAGGGCAAACGTATGGCTACACCTTC.

Details on this clone: The identical CDR3 is also encoded by other nucleotide sequences in the sample. The chain joins TRBV15 to TRBJ2-7; TRBD2 agrees at 9 bases. This CDR3 contains 14 residues. V lost 6 bases to trimming and J lost 3 bases; unmatched junction nucleotides: 6. Germline V gene sequence: CDR1 LNHNV, CDR2 YYDKDF (reference sequence). CDR3 DNA sequence: TGTGCCACCAGACGAGCGGGAGGCTTCTACGAGCAGTACTTC. Amino acid sequence: CATRRAGGFYEQYF.

The chain has TRBV2 and TRBJ2-7, with 7 positions matching TRBD1. The CDR3 consists of 13 residues. Trimming cost V 4 bases and J 1 base; bases outside gene matches: 1. Germline V gene lookup returns CDR1 SNHLY and CDR2 FYNNEI. The CDR3 nucleotides read TGTGCCAGCAGTGTGGACAGGTCCTACGAGCAGTACTTC. It yields the protein CASSVDRSYEQYF. Based on the CDR3 plus reference TRBV2 and TRBJ2-7, the full variable domain is EPEVTQTPSHQVTQMGQEVILRCVPISNHLYFYWYRQILGQKVEFLVSFYNNEISEKSEIFDDQFSVERPDGSNFTLKIRSTKLEDSAMYFCASSVDRSYEQYFGPGTRLTVT.

This clone was recorded a few times. V usage is TRBV7-6 and J usage is TRBJ1-3; D gene uncertain. This CDR3 contains 13 residues. CDR1 is SGHVS, CDR2 FNYEAQ, per germline. V gave up 6 bases and J gave up 4 bases, with 10 bases separating them. The CDR3 sequence is CASSPGGGNTIYF. The CDR3 DNA is TGTGCCAGCAGTCCCGGAGGGGGAAACACCATATATTTT.

Comments on this clone: Other nucleotide sequences from this sample produce the same CDR3. The V call is TRBV6-5, the J call TRBJ2-1; D perhaps matches TRBD2 (7 bases). Per germline, CDR1 MNHEY and CDR2 SVGAGI. CDR3 length: 15 residues. Trimming stripped 2 bases from V and 3 bases from J, with 11 bases between. The CDR3: CASSYGGGSYNEQFF. CDR3 DNA: TGTGCCAGCAGTTACGGGGGCGGGAGCTACAATGAGCAGTTCTTC.

The J gene is TRBJ2-5, the V gene TRBV6-5, with no clear D. Deletions cut 7 bases from V and 1 base from J, with 13 bases between. Germline assignment: CDR1 MNHEY and CDR2 SVGAGI. This CDR3 region has 14 residues. CDR3 loop: CASNYVSVQETQYF. The CDR3 DNA sequence: TGTGCCAGCAATTATGTTTCCGTCCAAGAGACCCAGTACTTC.

The V gene is TRBV6-5, the J gene TRBJ2-3; no reliable D call. This CDR3 region has 14 residues. Trimming removed 5 bases at V and 1 base at J, with 10 bases between. CDR1 and CDR2 (germline): MNHEY, SVGAGI. CDR3 DNA sequence: TGTGCCAGCAGTCAACACTATCGCACAGATACGCAGTATTTT. Translation gives CASSQHYRTDTQYF.

This chain links TRBV18 with TRBJ2-4, with 9 positions matching TRBD2. The length of the CDR3 is 16 residues. After removal of 3 bases from V and 2 bases from J, the junction contained 5 bases not matched to a gene. Germline assignment: CDR1 KGHSH and CDR2 LQKENI. The CDR3 sequence: CASSPPSGRTKNIQYF. Written as DNA, the CDR3 is TGTGCCAGCTCACCCCCCAGCGGGAGGACCAAAAACATTCAGTACTTC. Using reference TRBV18 and TRBJ2-4 for the parts outside the CDR3, the full variable domain is NAGVMQNPRHLVRRRGQEARLRCSPMKGHSHVYWYRQLPEEGLKFMVYLQKENIIDESGMPKERFSAEFPKEGPSILRIQQVVRGDSAAYFCASSPPSGRTKNIQYFGAGTRLSVL.

The chain has TRBV18 and TRBJ2-4, with D perhaps matching TRBD1 (5 bases). The V end lost 2 bases, the J end lost 0 bases, and 11 bases lay between the germline ends. The CDR3 consists of 16 residues. Germline assignment: CDR1 KGHSH and CDR2 LQKENI. CDR3 nucleotide sequence: TGTGCCAGCTCACCAAGCAGGGCACTAGCCAAAAACATTCAGTACTTC. Translated, it gives CASSPSRALAKNIQYF.

This chain uses TRBV4-1 with TRBJ2-1, with 7 bases identical to TRBD2. Germline loops: CDR1 MGHRA, CDR2 YSYEKL. This CDR3 region has 16 residues. Trimming at V came to 0 bases and at J to 10 bases, leaving 12 bases not matched to a gene. The CDR3 reads CASSQDPGLGVEEQFF. CDR3 coding DNA: TGCGCCAGCAGCCAAGACCCAGGACTAGGGGTTGAAGAGCAGTTCTTC.

This clone was counted a few times. CDR3 bases: TGTGCCAGCACCCTCGGGGCTAGCGACTCCTACGAGCAGTACTTC. This gives the protein CASTLGASDSYEQYF. This rearrangement joins TRBV11-2 to TRBJ2-7, with TRBD2 as a possible D gene (6 bases). The ends were cut back, 7 bases at V and 0 bases at J, with 16 bases in the middle. This CDR3 spans 15 amino acids. Germline CDR1 is SGHAT and CDR2 is FQNNGV.

The V and J genes are TRBV5-6 and TRBJ2-1; tentatively, D is TRBD2 (7 bases). CDR1 and CDR2 (germline): SGHDT, YYEEEE. This CDR3 is built from 17 residues. The ends were cut back, 1 base at V and 6 bases at J, with 20 bases in the middle. CDR3 region: CASSLRLGGLLSNEQFF. CDR3 nucleotides: TGTGCCAGCAGCTTGAGATTGGGGGGGCTCCTAAGCAATGAGCAGTTCTTC.

V and J are TRBV5-1 and TRBJ2-1, with 8 bases lining up with TRBD2. V dropped 4 bases and J dropped 1; count of bases not matched to a gene: 7. The CDR3 has 16 amino acids. CDR1 and CDR2 (germline): SGHRS, YFSETQ. CDR3 sequence (DNA): TGCGCCAGCAGCAGTAGCGGGACGGGATCCTACAATGAGCAGTTCTTC. This translates into CASSSSGTGSYNEQFF.

The chain joins TRBV7-2 to TRBJ2-7; 7 nucleotides agree with TRBD2. J lost 2 bases, V lost 0 bases, and 1 base had no gene match. The CDR3 spans 14 residues. CDR1 and CDR2 (germline): SGHTA, FQGNSA. CDR3 amino acids: CASSLALAPYEQYF. For the CDR3, the DNA is TGTGCCAGCAGCTTAGCACTAGCGCCCTACGAGCAGTACTTC.

The CDR3 here is CASSLSPGGQPQHF. The CDR3, as DNA: TGTGCCAGCAGTTTATCTCCGGGCGGGCAGCCCCAGCATTTT. This chain links TRBV28 with TRBJ1-5, with D hard to call. Germline CDR1 reads MDHEN; CDR2 reads SYDVKM. Trimming shortened V by 1 base and J by 7 bases, and 11 bases separated the two germline ends. CDR3 length equals 14 residues.

The CDR3 DNA reads TGTGCCAGCACCCTGACTAGCGGGACGGTAGATACGCAGTATTTT. Translating it yields CASTLTSGTVDTQYF. The V call is TRBV13, the J call TRBJ2-3; the match to TRBD2 covers 11 bases. The CDR3 has 15 residues. V shed 7 bases, J shed 5 bases, and the junction held 8 bases outside the gene matches. From germline, CDR1 is PRHDT and CDR2 FYEKMQ (reference sequence).

V is TRBV24-1 and J is TRBJ2-1, with TRBD2 identical over 15 bases. With V trimmed by 2 bases and J by 6 bases, 1 base remained unmatched. CDR1 and CDR2 (germline): KGHDR, SFDVKD. The CDR3 has 16 amino acids. CDR3 amino acids: CATSDSGLAGGNEQFF. The CDR3 coding sequence is TGTGCCACCAGTGATTCGGGACTAGCGGGAGGCAATGAGCAGTTCTTC.

The V call is TRBV12-3 or TRBV12-4, the J call TRBJ1-6; 7 bases fit TRBD1. This CDR3 has 12 amino acids. The V and J ends lost 6 bases and 11 bases, in that order; junction bases with no gene match: 4. In DNA form, the CDR3 reads TGTGCCAGCAGCCGACAGGGAACACCCCTCCACTTT. This translates into CASSRQGTPLHF.

The rearrangement links TRBV6-5 to TRBJ2-7; maybe TRBD1 (6 bases). The germline gives CDR1 MNHEY, CDR2 SVGAGI. The CDR3 loop spans 15 amino acids. The ends were cut back, 7 bases at V and 0 bases at J, with 16 bases in the middle. The CDR3 region is CASKRDTIDSYEQYF. The CDR3 DNA reads TGTGCCAGCAAGAGGGACACGATCGACTCCTACGAGCAGTACTTC.

The chain joins TRBV15 to TRBJ2-7; 7 bases line up with TRBD1. Germline V lookup: CDR1 LNHNV, CDR2 YYDKDF (reference sequence). J gave up 5 bases and V 0 bases, and 10 bases lay outside the gene matches. The CDR3 sequence is 16 residues long. CDR3 protein: CATSRDFEGAIHEQYF. The DNA of the CDR3 is TGTGCCACCAGCAGAGATTTTGAGGGGGCGATCCACGAGCAGTACTTC.

The chain couples TRBV7-3 to TRBJ2-1, with TRBD1 matching 9 bases. The trim removed 5 bases at V and 3 bases at J, leaving 5 bases unmatched. There are 15 residues in the CDR3. Per the germline V gene, CDR1 is SGHTA and CDR2 is FQGTGA. In DNA form, the CDR3 reads TGTGCCAGCAGCCTCGGGACAGGGTACTACAATGAGCAGTTCTTC. It encodes CASSLGTGYYNEQFF.

The gene calls are TRBV2 and TRBJ2-1, with D unresolved. The CDR3 runs 12 residues. V was clipped by 6 bases and J by 7 bases, with 10 bases between them. Germline V CDR1 and CDR2: SNHLY, FYNNEI. CDR3: CASSRQVNEQFF. CDR3 coding DNA: TGTGCCAGCAGCCGGCAGGTAAATGAGCAGTTCTTC. Supplemented by reference TRBV2 and TRBJ2-1, the full variable domain reads EPEVTQTPSHQVTQMGQEVILRCVPISNHLYFYWYRQILGQKVEFLVSFYNNEISEKSEIFDDQFSVERPDGSNFTLKIRSTKLEDSAMYFCASSRQVNEQFFGPGTRLTVL.

The chain couples TRBV4-1 to TRBJ2-5; TRBD2 matches at 11 bases. This CDR3 spans 15 amino acids. V shed 0 bases, J shed 4 bases, and the junction held 1 base outside the gene matches. Germline V gene sequence: CDR1 MGHRA, CDR2 YSYEKL. The CDR3 spells CASSQDLAGGETQYF. The CDR3, as DNA: TGCGCCAGCAGCCAAGACCTAGCGGGAGGAGAGACCCAGTACTTC.

This chain connects TRBV5-1 to TRBJ1-1, with a possible D match to TRBD1 (5 bases). There are 16 residues in the CDR3. V was pared by 4 bases and J by 5 bases, with 21 bases between. Germline CDR1 is SGHRS and CDR2 is YFSETQ. CDR3 bases: TGCGCCAGCAGCCCCAGGCCTGGGGGGGGAACAACTGAAGCTTTCTTT. Its protein product is CASSPRPGGGTTEAFF.

The rearrangement uses TRBV2 and TRBJ1-2; 7 nucleotides align to TRBD1. Germline-derived CDR1 and CDR2 are SNHLY and FYNNEI. With 6 bases clipped from V and 0 bases from J, the junction kept 4 bases outside the gene matches. The CDR3 extends over 14 amino acids. CDR3 amino acids: CASRPTGANYGYTF. The CDR3 DNA follows: TGTGCCAGCAGACCCACAGGGGCTAACTATGGCTACACCTTC.